This T cell receptor (beta chain) comes out of a study of cytomegalovirus exposure and HLA in healthy donors. Measured with immunoSEQ multiplex PCR; TCRdb has only the in-frame clones, and not every one. Of roughly 56,000 clones in the sample, just over 90% are singletons; the top ten hold 1.1%. The CDR3 length is 13 residues. The germline CDR1 and CDR2 sequences are SGHRS and YFSETQ. V dropped 3 bases and J dropped 8; count of bases not matched to a gene: 5. The sequenced material came from PBMCs. V and J are TRBV5-1 and TRBJ2-1; TRBD1 agrees at 7 bases. This TCR came from a man aged 18 to 29 in good health and CMV-seronegative. CDR3 DNA sequence: TGCGCCAGCAGCTCCCTTACAGGGGATGAGCAGTTCTTC. Translated: CASSSLTGDEQFF.